This T cell receptor beta chain emerged from a study of T cells after yellow fever vaccination (dated by TCRdb to between 2018 and 2021). As for the study more broadly: The SMART-Seq v4 Ultra Low Input RNA kit was used to prepare libraries from fractions with low cell numbers. To follow T-cell clones before and after primary and booster YFV17D yellow fever vaccination, bulk TCR alpha and beta repertoires were sequenced over time. Two healthy male donors made up the cohort, one aged 18 to 30 years and the other aged 30 to 40 years. Blood samples were taken at several timepoints before and after primary and secondary immunization, and bulk PBMC replicates and cell subsets were isolated. The research as a whole found: Compared with the primary T-cell response, the secondary T-cell response was faster but weaker, reaching its peak on day 5 rather than on day 15. A small fraction of clonotypes appeared in both the CD4 and CD8 compartments, likely as a result of convergent recombination. FACS-sorted repertoires could contain abundant contaminating clonotypes from the bulk population, so computational filtering was required. After the booster, most clones that had expanded after primary vaccination were detected again (approximately 97% of CD4 and around 88% of CD8), suggesting broad maintenance of memory. Only a couple of donors were included in the study, so the extent to which the findings can be generalized is limited.

In light of the paper, this sample's treatment or condition label describes: live attenuated yellow fever vaccine strain. Two biological replicates of bulk PBMCs were collected at each blood-draw timepoint. PBMCs were isolated from peripheral blood using a standard Ficoll-Paque protocol. TriZol was used to extract RNA from bulk PBMCs, CD4 and CD8 fractions, and dextramer-positive and dextramer-negative fractions. In the case of this clonotype: No cognate antigen has been identified for it. Nothing much larger sits one base from this clone, and base qualities are not available.

TCR cDNA was made using 5'RACE template switching, a step that added a universal primer site and unique molecular identifiers. Priming for cDNA synthesis came from both the TCR alpha and TCR beta constant segments. Library amplification involved two PCR steps, and the second step added sample barcodes and sequencing adapters. Sequencing of the libraries was done on either Illumina HiSeq 2500 (2x100 bp) or NovaSeq (2x150 bp). The original methods were these. Reads were demultiplexed and collapsed into UMI consensus sequences with MIGEC, and V(D)J alignment was performed with MiXCR. Clonotypes responding to the vaccine were identified with edgeR on replicate PBMC samples, with the criteria of FDR below 0.01 and a log2 fold change above 5 up to day 15. Each bulk clonotype received a CD4 or CD8 identity based on whether the sequenced CD4 or CD8 repertoire contained that clonotype at higher abundance. The raw public reads went through TCRdb reprocessing: fastp at Q25, MiXCR clone calling, in-frame beta chains kept. Rows with one shared CDR3 protein collapse into an entry with the most common genes and DNA. What appears here as the V and J calls and clone size reflects TCRdb's work, not the paper's. The sample has 550,000 or so distinct CDR3 sequences on record, 19% of them singletons. Approximately 14% of the sample is held by the ten biggest clonotypes.

The CDR3 runs 10 amino acids, cysteine and phenylalanine included. The DNA shown is the 30-base CDR3, in frame from base 1. The germline V gene (reference sequence) specifies MNHNY as CDR1 and SVGAGI as CDR2. Between the V and J ends, shortened by 7 bases and 9 bases respectively, the junction contains 9 bases. This specimen was PBMCs, taken 15 days after the yellow fever booster vaccination. The sequence derives from a man aged 25-45 years who received the YFV17D yellow fever vaccine. The chain uses TRBV6-6 and TRBJ1-1; perhaps TRBD1 is the D gene, with 5 bases matching. The CDR3 protein sequence reads: CASTDSQAFF. The nucleotides are TGTGCCAGCACCGACAGCCAAGCTTTCTTT.